Listed below are T cell receptor beta chains from one sample, sequenced in a study of control samples from healthy donors and cancer patients. The table came from immunoSEQ multiplex PCR; TCRdb's copy has only in-frame clones and leaves some out. Among about 130,000 clones listed, around 93% were seen once. The specimen sequenced was blood. Receptors originate from a man aged 18 to 29 in good health. Each CDR3 is given with its conserved first and last residue. The D gene is left open where the match is weak. A row's size may be missing; if present it is once, few, many or a size class.

-,TRBJ1-4,-,TRBV29-1,CSVDGGVNEKLFF,TGCAGCGTTGACGGGGGAGTTAATGAAAAACTGTTTTTT
-,TRBJ1-2,-,TRBV10-2,CASSENQLYPHGYTF,TGCGCCAGCAGTGAAAACCAACTCTACCCCCATGGCTACACCTTC
TRBD2,TRBJ2-4,-,TRBV6-2/TRBV6-3,CASSGRDPKNIQYF,TGTGCCAGCAGCGGGAGGGATCCCAAAAACATTCAGTACTTC
TRBD1,TRBJ2-1,once,TRBV18,CASSPSTGSYNEQFF,TGTGCCAGCTCACCATCGACAGGGAGCTACAATGAGCAGTTCTTC
-,TRBJ1-2,once,TRBV29-1,CSVDSQGSYGYTF,TGCAGCGTTGACTCACAGGGAAGCTATGGCTACACCTTC
-,TRBJ2-3,-,TRBV7-3,CASSFSLGTDTQYF,TGTGCCAGCAGCTTCTCGCTTGGCACAGATACGCAGTATTTT
-,TRBJ2-7,once,TRBV2,CASSVIQSRPTGSALSEQYF,TGTGCCAGCAGTGTTATTCAGAGTCGGCCAACAGGTTCCGCCCTCTCCGAGCAGTACTTC
-,TRBJ1-1,once,TRBV5-5,CASSFSNWNTEAFF,TGTGCCAGCAGCTTTTCTAACTGGAACACTGAAGCTTTCTTT
TRBD1,TRBJ1-4,-,TRBV2,CASSEGGQGATNEKLFF,TGTGCCAGCAGTGAGGGGGGACAGGGGGCAACTAATGAAAAACTGTTTTTT
-,TRBJ1-5,-,TRBV4-1,CASSLLIGRNQPQHF,TGCGCCAGCAGTCTTCTCATTGGGCGCAATCAGCCCCAGCATTTT